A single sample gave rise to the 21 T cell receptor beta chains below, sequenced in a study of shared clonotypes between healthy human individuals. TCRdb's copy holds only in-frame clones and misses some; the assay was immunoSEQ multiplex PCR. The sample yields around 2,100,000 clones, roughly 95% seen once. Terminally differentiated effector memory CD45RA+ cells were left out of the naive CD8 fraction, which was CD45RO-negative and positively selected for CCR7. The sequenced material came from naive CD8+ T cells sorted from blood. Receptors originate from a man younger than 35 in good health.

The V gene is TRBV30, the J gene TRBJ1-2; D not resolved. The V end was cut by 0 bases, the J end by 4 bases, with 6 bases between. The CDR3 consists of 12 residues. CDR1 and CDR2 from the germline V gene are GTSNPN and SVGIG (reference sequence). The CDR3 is CAWSVTSYGYTF. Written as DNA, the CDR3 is TGTGCCTGGAGTGTAACAAGCTATGGCTACACCTTC.

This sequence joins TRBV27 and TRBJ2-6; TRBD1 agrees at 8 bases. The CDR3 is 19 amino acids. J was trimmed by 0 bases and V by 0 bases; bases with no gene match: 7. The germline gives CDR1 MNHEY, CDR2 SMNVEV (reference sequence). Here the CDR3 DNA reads TGTGCCAGCAGTTTATCGGGGCCAGGGGGCCACTCTGGGGCCAACGTCCTGACTTTC. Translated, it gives CASSLSGPGGHSGANVLTF.

CDR3 protein: CASSQDSGVHLGYGYTF. The CDR3 DNA reads as TGCGCCAGCAGCCAAGATAGCGGGGTCCACCTTGGCTATGGCTACACCTTC. The rearrangement links TRBV4-1 to TRBJ1-2, with D unresolved. Germline CDR1 MGHRA, CDR2 YSYEKL. The V and J ends lost 0 bases and 4 bases respectively, with 18 bases between them. The CDR3 runs to 17 residues.

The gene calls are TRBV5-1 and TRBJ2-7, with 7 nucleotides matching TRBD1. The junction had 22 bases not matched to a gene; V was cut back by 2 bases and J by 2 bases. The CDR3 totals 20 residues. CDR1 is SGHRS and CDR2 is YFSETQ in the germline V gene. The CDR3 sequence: CASSFSSYAKRDREPYEQYF. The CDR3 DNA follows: TGCGCCAGCAGCTTTTCTTCGTATGCAAAACGGGACAGAGAACCCTACGAGCAGTACTTC.

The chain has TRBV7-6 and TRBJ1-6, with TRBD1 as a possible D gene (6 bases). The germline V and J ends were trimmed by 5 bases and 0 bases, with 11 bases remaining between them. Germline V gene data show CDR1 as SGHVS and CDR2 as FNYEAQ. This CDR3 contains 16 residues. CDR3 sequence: CASSPRQVSYNSPLHF. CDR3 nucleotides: TGTGCCAGCAGCCCTCGACAGGTCTCCTATAATTCACCCCTCCACTTT.

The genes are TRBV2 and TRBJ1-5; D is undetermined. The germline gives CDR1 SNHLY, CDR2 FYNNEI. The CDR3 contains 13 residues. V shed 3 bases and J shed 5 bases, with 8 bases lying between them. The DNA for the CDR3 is TGTGCCAGCAGTGAGCCCGGGGATCAGCCCCAGCATTTT. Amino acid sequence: CASSEPGDQPQHF.

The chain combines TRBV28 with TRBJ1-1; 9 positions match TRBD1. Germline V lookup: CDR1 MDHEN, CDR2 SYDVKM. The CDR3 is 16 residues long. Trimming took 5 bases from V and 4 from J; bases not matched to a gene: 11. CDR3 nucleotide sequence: TGTGCCAGCAGTCCCCTCCCCACAGGGGGCGGCACTGAAGCTTTCTTT. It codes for CASSPLPTGGGTEAFF.

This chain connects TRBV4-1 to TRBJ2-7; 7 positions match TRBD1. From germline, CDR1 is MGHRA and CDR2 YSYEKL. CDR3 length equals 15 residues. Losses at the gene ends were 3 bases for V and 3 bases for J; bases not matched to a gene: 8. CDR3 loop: CASSHDGQAVYEQYF. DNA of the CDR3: TGCGCCAGCAGCCACGACGGACAGGCGGTCTACGAGCAGTACTTC.

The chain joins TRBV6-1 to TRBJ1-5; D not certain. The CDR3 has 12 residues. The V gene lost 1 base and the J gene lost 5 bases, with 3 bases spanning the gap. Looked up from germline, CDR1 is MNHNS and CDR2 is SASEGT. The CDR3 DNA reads TGTGCCAGCAGTGAAGACCATCAGCCCCAGCATTTT. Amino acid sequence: CASSEDHQPQHF.

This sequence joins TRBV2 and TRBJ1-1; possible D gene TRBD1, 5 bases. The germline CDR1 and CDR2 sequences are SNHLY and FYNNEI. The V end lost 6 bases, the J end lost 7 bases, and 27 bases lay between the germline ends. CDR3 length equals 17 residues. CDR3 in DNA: TGTGCCAGCAGAACCGGGACTAAGGGTTTCCTTTCGGATGAAGCTTTCTTT. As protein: CASRTGTKGFLSDEAFF.

The CDR3 region has the DNA TGCGCCAGCAGCCCCTCTAGCGGGCAAGAGACCCAGTACTTC. Residues: CASSPSSGQETQYF. This chain connects TRBV5-1 to TRBJ2-5; 8 bases are a match to TRBD2. This CDR3 has 14 residues. The J segment lost 2 bases and the V segment lost 4 bases, leaving 4 bases of the junction unmatched. The germline CDR1 and CDR2 sequences are SGHRS and YFSETQ.

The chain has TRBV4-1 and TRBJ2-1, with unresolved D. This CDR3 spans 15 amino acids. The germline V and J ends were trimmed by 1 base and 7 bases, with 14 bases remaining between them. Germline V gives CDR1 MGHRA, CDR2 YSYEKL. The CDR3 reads CASSQAFGVQNEQFF. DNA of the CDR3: TGCGCCAGCAGCCAAGCATTCGGAGTACAGAATGAGCAGTTCTTC.

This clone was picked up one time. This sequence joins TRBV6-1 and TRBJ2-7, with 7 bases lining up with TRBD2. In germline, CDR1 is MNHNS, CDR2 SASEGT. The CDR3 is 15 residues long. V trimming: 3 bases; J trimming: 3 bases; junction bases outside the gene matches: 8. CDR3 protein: CASSERPGLLYEQYF. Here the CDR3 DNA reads TGTGCCAGCAGTGAGAGGCCGGGACTACTCTACGAGCAGTACTTC.

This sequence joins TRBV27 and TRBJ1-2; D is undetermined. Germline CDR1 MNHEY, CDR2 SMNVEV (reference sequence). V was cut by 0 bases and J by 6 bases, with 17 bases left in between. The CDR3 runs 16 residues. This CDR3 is CASSLSSRVPSNGYTF. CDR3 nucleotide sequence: TGTGCCAGCAGTTTATCGAGTAGGGTTCCGTCAAATGGCTACACCTTC.

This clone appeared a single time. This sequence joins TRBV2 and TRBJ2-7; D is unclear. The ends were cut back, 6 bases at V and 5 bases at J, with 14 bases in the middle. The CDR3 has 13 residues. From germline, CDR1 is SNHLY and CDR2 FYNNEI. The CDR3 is CASSTPGLNEQYF. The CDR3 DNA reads TGTGCCAGCAGCACCCCCGGGCTCAACGAGCAGTACTTC.

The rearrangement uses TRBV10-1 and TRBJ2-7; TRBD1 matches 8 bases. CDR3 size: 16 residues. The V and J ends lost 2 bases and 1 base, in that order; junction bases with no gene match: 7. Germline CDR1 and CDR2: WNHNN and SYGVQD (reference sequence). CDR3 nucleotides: TGCGCCAGCAGTGAGGGTCCGGGACAGGTTTCCTACGAGCAGTACTTC. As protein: CASSEGPGQVSYEQYF.

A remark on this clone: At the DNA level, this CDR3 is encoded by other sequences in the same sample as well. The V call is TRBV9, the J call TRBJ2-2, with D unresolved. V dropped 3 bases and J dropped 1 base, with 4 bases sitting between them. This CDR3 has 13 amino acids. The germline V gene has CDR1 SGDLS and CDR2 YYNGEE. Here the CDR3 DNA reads TGTGCCAGCAGCGCCGTGAACACCGGGGAGCTGTTTTTT. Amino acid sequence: CASSAVNTGELFF.

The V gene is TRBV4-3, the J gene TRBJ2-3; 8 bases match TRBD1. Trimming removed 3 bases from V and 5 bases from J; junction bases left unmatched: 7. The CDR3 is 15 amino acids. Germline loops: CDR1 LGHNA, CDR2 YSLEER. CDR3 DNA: TGCGCCAGCAGCCAGGACAGGGAGATGGAAGATACGCAGTATTTT. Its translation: CASSQDREMEDTQYF.

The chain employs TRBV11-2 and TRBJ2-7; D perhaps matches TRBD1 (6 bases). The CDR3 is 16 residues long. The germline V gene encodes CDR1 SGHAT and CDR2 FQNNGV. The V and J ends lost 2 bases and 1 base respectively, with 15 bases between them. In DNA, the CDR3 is TGTGCCAGCAGCTTACCTCAGGACAGTTTTTCCTACGAGCAGTACTTC. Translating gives CASSLPQDSFSYEQYF.

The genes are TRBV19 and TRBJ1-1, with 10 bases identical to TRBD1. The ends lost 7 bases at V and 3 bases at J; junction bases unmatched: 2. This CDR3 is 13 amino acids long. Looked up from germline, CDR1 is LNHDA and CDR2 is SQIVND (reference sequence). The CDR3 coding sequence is TGTGCCAGTAAGGACAGGGGGGACACTGAAGCTTTCTTT. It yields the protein CASKDRGDTEAFF.

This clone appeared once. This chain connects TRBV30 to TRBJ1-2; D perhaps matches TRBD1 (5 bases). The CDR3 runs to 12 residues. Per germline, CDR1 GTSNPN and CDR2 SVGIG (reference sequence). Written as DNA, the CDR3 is TGTGTCGCGCAGAGGGGAGGCTATGGCTACACCTTC. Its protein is CVAQRGGYGYTF.